These 29 T cell receptor beta chains share one sample of origin, sequenced in a study of cytotoxic CD8 clonotypes in ibrutinib-treated CLL (dated by TCRdb to the early 2020s). The sample's time point label, in plain terms: progressive disease on ibrutinib. The library was produced with the immunoSEQ multiplex PCR assay. Sourced from immuneACCESS, this table was stored by TCRdb with only in-frame sequences that have V and J called. A share of the clones is absent; for the studies checked, an unresolved V gene accounts for under half, and the remainder has no known explanation. Present in this sample are approximately 50,000 clones, roughly 49% of which were seen just once. Of the sample, 20% to 30% is held by the ten largest clones. This sample comprised PBMCs, obtained at disease progression, from a patient treated with ibrutinib. These receptors were obtained from a human donor with chronic lymphocytic leukemia.

This clone was observed a few times. The chain links TRBV7-3 to TRBJ2-1; possibly TRBD2 for D (6 bases). From germline, CDR1 is SGHTA and CDR2 FQGTGA. V lost 3 bases, J lost 8 bases, and 8 bases lay in between. This CDR3 contains 12 residues. The CDR3: CASSLGLYEQFF. CDR3 nucleotides: TGTGCCAGCAGCTTGGGACTCTATGAGCAGTTCTTC.

This chain uses TRBV14 with TRBJ2-7; D is unresolved. This CDR3 has 12 residues. CDR1 is SGHDN and CDR2 is FVKESK in the germline V gene. V lost 2 bases and J lost 3, with 5 bases in between. The CDR3 coding sequence is TGTGCCAGCAGCCAACAACGCTACGAGCAGTACTTC. This gives the protein CASSQQRYEQYF.

The chain has TRBV4-2 and TRBJ2-3, with D possibly called TRBD1 or TRBD2 (5 bases each). This CDR3 spans 13 amino acids. Germline V gives CDR1 LGHNA, CDR2 YNFKEQ. V was cut by 0 bases and J by 4 bases, with 5 bases left in between. The CDR3: CASSQEGADTQYF. CDR3 in DNA: TGTGCCAGCAGCCAAGAGGGGGCAGATACGCAGTATTTT.

J is TRBJ2-3 and V is TRBV7-2; TRBD1 is a possible D gene (5 bases). V lost 5 bases and J lost 0, with 12 bases in between. Germline V lookup: CDR1 SGHTA, CDR2 FQGNSA. CDR3 size: 15 residues. The CDR3 bases are TGTGCCAGCAGCCCGACAGTACCTAGCACAGATACGCAGTATTTT. Translation gives CASSPTVPSTDTQYF.

The V and J genes are TRBV30 and TRBJ2-1; 11 bases are shared with TRBD2. CDR3 length: 13 amino acids. Looked up from germline, CDR1 is GTSNPN and CDR2 is SVGIG (reference sequence). V was pared by 5 bases and J by 12 bases, with 9 bases of the junction left unmatched. CDR3 residues: CAWGLAGGTGQFF. The DNA for the CDR3 is TGTGCCTGGGGGTTAGCGGGAGGGACTGGGCAGTTCTTC.

This chain connects TRBV29-1 to TRBJ1-1, with D unresolved. Germline V CDR1 and CDR2: SQVTM, ANQGSEA. The CDR3 totals 13 residues. V was shortened by 5 bases and J by 1 base, with 11 bases between the two germline ends. CDR3 DNA: TGCAGCGTTTTCTGGACCCCGAACACTGAAGCTTTCTTT. This encodes CSVFWTPNTEAFF.

With regard to this clone: The sample contains more than one DNA sequence encoding this CDR3. This chain connects TRBV7-2 to TRBJ2-5, with unresolved D. V lost 1 base to trimming and J lost 5 bases, with 8 bases between them. The CDR3 totals 13 residues. From germline, CDR1 is SGHTA and CDR2 FQGNSA. This CDR3 is CASSLVGRETQYF. CDR3 coding DNA: TGTGCCAGCAGCTTAGTGGGTCGGGAGACCCAGTACTTC.

The chain couples TRBV28 to TRBJ2-7; D is unclear. This CDR3 is built from 13 residues. Trimming took 6 bases from V and 12 from J, leaving 21 bases between them. Germline V gives CDR1 MDHEN, CDR2 SYDVKM. CDR3 in amino acids: CASRNPVLEAAYF. Written as DNA, the CDR3 is TGTGCCAGCAGAAATCCGGTCCTTGAGGCGGCGTACTTC.

The rearrangement joins TRBV25-1 to TRBJ2-7, with D perhaps given as TRBD1 or TRBD2 (5 bases each). Germline CDR1 is MGHDK and CDR2 is SYGVNS. The germline V and J ends were trimmed by 0 bases and 8 bases, with 17 bases remaining between them. The CDR3 consists of 15 residues. CDR3 sequence (DNA): TGTGCCAGCAGTGAATATCGCCTTGAGGGGTGGAAGCAGTACTTC. It encodes CASSEYRLEGWKQYF.

V usage is TRBV4-2 and J usage is TRBJ2-5; the D gene could be TRBD1 or TRBD2 (5 bases each). Trimming stripped 4 bases from V and 5 bases from J, with 17 bases between. The CDR3 is 15 amino acids. CDR1 and CDR2 from the germline V gene are LGHNA and YNFKEQ. Here the CDR3 DNA reads TGTGCCAGCAGCCCGGGGACCGCCTGGGGTGAGACCCAGTACTTC. Encoded protein: CASSPGTAWGETQYF.

The chain is built from TRBV29-1 and TRBJ2-7; D is uncertain. The CDR3 is 10 amino acids. V gave up 1 base and J gave up 9 bases, with 7 bases separating them. Germline V gene lookup returns CDR1 SQVTM and CDR2 ANQGSEA. CDR3 sequence (DNA): TGCAGCGTTGAAGGGAACGGGCAGTACTTC. This sequence encodes CSVEGNGQYF.

This clone was counted a single time. The gene calls are TRBV4-3 and TRBJ2-5; D might be TRBD1 or TRBD2, each matching 7 bases. The CDR3 covers 17 residues. V lost 0 bases to trimming and J lost 1 base, with 15 bases between them. The V gene's germline CDR1 is LGHNA and CDR2 YSLEER. The CDR3 is CASSQEWGGGRQETQYF. The CDR3 nucleotides are TGCGCCAGCAGCCAAGAGTGGGGAGGGGGCCGCCAAGAGACCCAGTACTTC.

This clone was recorded at least ten times. CDR3 nucleotide sequence: TGTGCCAGCAGCCCACAAGGGGCGGTGGGCTACACCTTC. This sequence encodes CASSPQGAVGYTF. The chain combines TRBV28 with TRBJ1-2, with D maybe TRBD1 (5 bases). The V gene lost 6 bases and the J gene lost 8 bases, with 16 bases spanning the gap. Germline V gives CDR1 MDHEN, CDR2 SYDVKM. This CDR3 has 13 residues.

This clone came up a few times. The rearrangement links TRBV13 to TRBJ2-7, with 12 bases fitting TRBD2. J gave up 7 bases and V 4 bases, and 11 bases lay outside the gene matches. Germline values: CDR1 PRHDT, CDR2 FYEKMQ (reference sequence). The CDR3 runs 16 residues. The CDR3 coding sequence is TGTGCCAGCAGCTCCGCAGGACTAGCGGGAAGGATGGAGCAGTACTTC. Its translation is CASSSAGLAGRMEQYF.

This clone has just a few counts. The chain links TRBV27 to TRBJ2-6; D not resolved. Trimming removed 5 bases from V and 1 base from J, with 15 bases in between. CDR1 is MNHEY and CDR2 is SMNVEV in the germline V gene (reference sequence). The CDR3 has 17 amino acids. CDR3 DNA sequence: TGTGCCAGCAGTCTCTACCCAAGGTTATCTGGGGCCAACGTCCTGACTTTC. This sequence encodes CASSLYPRLSGANVLTF.

DNA of the CDR3: TGTGCCAGCTCACCCGGTGGGGGGCCCGTGTACGAGCAGTACTTC. Amino acid sequence: CASSPGGGPVYEQYF. V gene TRBV18 combines with J gene TRBJ2-7; D tentatively fits TRBD1 or TRBD2 (6 bases each). CDR1 is KGHSH, CDR2 LQKENI, per germline. The V gene lost 3 bases and the J gene lost 4 bases, with 16 bases spanning the gap. CDR3 size: 15 residues. The variable domain in full, completed from reference TRBV18 and TRBJ2-7, reads NAGVMQNPRHLVRRRGQEARLRCSPMKGHSHVYWYRQLPEEGLKFMVYLQKENIIDESGMPKERFSAEFPKEGPSILRIQQVVRGDSAAYFCASSPGGGPVYEQYFGPGTRLTVT.

The CDR3, as DNA: TGTGCCACCCAGGGTCCCGGGTTCTACGAGCAGTACTTC. Translated, it gives CATQGPGFYEQYF. The chain couples TRBV19 to TRBJ2-7; possibly TRBD1 for D (5 bases). Germline lookup yields CDR1 LNHDA and CDR2 SQIVND (reference sequence). The CDR3 length is 13 residues. V was pared by 10 bases and J by 3 bases, with 16 bases between.

V usage is TRBV6-4 and J usage is TRBJ1-4, with D maybe TRBD1 (5 bases). The CDR3 is made up of 12 amino acids. From germline, CDR1 is MRHNA and CDR2 SNTAGT. Trimming left V 5 bases short and J 10 bases short, with 11 bases between. The CDR3 protein is CASSPGKGKLFF. The CDR3 DNA follows: TGTGCCAGCAGTCCAGGGAAGGGAAAACTGTTTTTT.

This clone showed up just a few times. CDR3 bases: TGTGCCAGCTCACACGGGACCGGCGGAGAGACCCAGTACTTC. Translation gives CASSHGTGGETQYF. This rearrangement joins TRBV18 to TRBJ2-5, with D perhaps matching TRBD1 or TRBD2 (5 bases each). Germline assignment: CDR1 KGHSH and CDR2 LQKENI. Trimming removed 4 bases at V and 4 bases at J, with 13 bases between. The CDR3 is 14 amino acids. Combining the CDR3 with reference TRBV18 and TRBJ2-5 gives the whole variable domain NAGVMQNPRHLVRRRGQEARLRCSPMKGHSHVYWYRQLPEEGLKFMVYLQKENIIDESGMPKERFSAEFPKEGPSILRIQQVVRGDSAAYFCASSHGTGGETQYFGPGTRLLVL.

This clone appeared a few times. The chain has TRBV10-3 and TRBJ1-1; 11 bases map to TRBD1. Germline CDR1 ENHRY, CDR2 SYGVKD. This CDR3 comprises 16 residues. With V trimmed by 8 bases and J by 3 bases, 11 bases remained unmatched. CDR3 bases: TGTGCCATCGCTGGGTTGAAGGGACAGGGGGACACTGAAGCTTTCTTT. Translation: CAIAGLKGQGDTEAFF.

The rearrangement uses TRBV28 and TRBJ1-2; D is unresolved. CDR3 length equals 16 residues. Germline CDR1 MDHEN, CDR2 SYDVKM. V lost 5 bases, J lost 5 bases, and 21 bases lay in between. CDR3 loop: CASSTPKDTLSYGYTF. In nucleotides, the CDR3 is TGTGCCAGCAGTACCCCGAAGGATACCCTCTCATATGGCTACACCTTC.

The chain employs TRBV30 and TRBJ2-1, with D possibly matching TRBD1 (6 bases). The CDR3 totals 13 residues. Germline loops: CDR1 GTSNPN, CDR2 SVGIG (reference sequence). V shed 7 bases and J shed 3 bases, with 13 bases lying between them. The CDR3 DNA reads TGTGCCTACACGGACAGTTTCTACAATGAGCAGTTCTTC. This gives the protein CAYTDSFYNEQFF.

This clone was observed a single time. A read error may produce the germline difference seen at one junction end. CDR3 DNA sequence: TGTGCTAGCAGCTTGGGACTAGCGGGAGGAAACACCGGGGAGCTGTTTTTT. It is translated as CASSLGLAGGNTGELFF. This chain uses TRBV7-7 with TRBJ2-2, with 15 bases lining up with TRBD2. The CDR3 extends over 17 amino acids. Germline V lookup: CDR1 SSHAT, CDR2 FNYEAQ (reference sequence).

The chain links TRBV9 to TRBJ1-1; D unclear. The CDR3 is 14 residues long. From germline, CDR1 is SGDLS and CDR2 YYNGEE. The V gene lost 2 bases and the J gene lost 5 bases, with 13 bases spanning the gap. The CDR3 region is CASSVYASGTEAFF. Here the CDR3 DNA reads TGTGCCAGCAGCGTCTACGCCTCGGGGACTGAAGCTTTCTTT.

This clone was counted only a few times. V usage is TRBV6-5 and J usage is TRBJ2-7; 12 bases are shared with TRBD1. The junction had 3 bases not matched to a gene; V was cut back by 3 bases and J by 0 bases. The CDR3 loop spans 16 amino acids. CDR1 and CDR2 (germline): MNHEY, SVGAGI. The CDR3 sequence: CASSYGTGGPSYEQYF. The CDR3 region has the DNA TGTGCCAGCAGTTATGGGACAGGGGGCCCCTCCTACGAGCAGTACTTC.

This clone has a handful of counts. The chain couples TRBV28 to TRBJ2-3; TRBD2 agrees at 7 bases. Losses at the gene ends were 7 bases for V and 2 bases for J; bases not matched to a gene: 12. Germline values: CDR1 MDHEN, CDR2 SYDVKM. The CDR3 covers 16 residues. The CDR3 coding sequence is TGTGCCAGCACCTACCCAGCTAGCGGTCTCACAGATACGCAGTATTTT. Amino acids: CASTYPASGLTDTQYF.

The CDR3 nucleotides are TGCGCCAGCAGCCAAGCTGTGGGGGCCACAGATACGCAGTATTTT. It translates to CASSQAVGATDTQYF. The chain uses TRBV4-3 and TRBJ2-3, with D possibly being TRBD1 (6 bases). Trimming shortened V by 1 base and J by 2 bases, and 10 bases separated the two germline ends. CDR3 length: 15 amino acids. From germline, CDR1 is LGHNA and CDR2 YSLEER.

The V and J genes are TRBV6-5 and TRBJ2-7, with D possibly being TRBD1 (6 bases). Germline CDR1 MNHEY, CDR2 SVGAGI. The CDR3 spans 13 residues. V was trimmed by 8 bases and J by 0 bases, leaving 11 bases between them. In nucleotides, the CDR3 is TGTGCCAGCCAAGGGGGTAGCTCCTACGAGCAGTACTTC. Translation gives CASQGGSSYEQYF.

The chain is built from TRBV29-1 and TRBJ2-3; 8 bases align to TRBD1. Germline-derived CDR1 and CDR2 are SQVTM and ANQGSEA. Trimming took 6 bases from V and 2 from J; bases not matched to a gene: 13. The CDR3 spans 16 residues. The CDR3 loop reads CSVEVGQASFTDTQYF. CDR3 sequence (DNA): TGCAGCGTCGAGGTGGGACAGGCGAGTTTCACAGATACGCAGTATTTT.